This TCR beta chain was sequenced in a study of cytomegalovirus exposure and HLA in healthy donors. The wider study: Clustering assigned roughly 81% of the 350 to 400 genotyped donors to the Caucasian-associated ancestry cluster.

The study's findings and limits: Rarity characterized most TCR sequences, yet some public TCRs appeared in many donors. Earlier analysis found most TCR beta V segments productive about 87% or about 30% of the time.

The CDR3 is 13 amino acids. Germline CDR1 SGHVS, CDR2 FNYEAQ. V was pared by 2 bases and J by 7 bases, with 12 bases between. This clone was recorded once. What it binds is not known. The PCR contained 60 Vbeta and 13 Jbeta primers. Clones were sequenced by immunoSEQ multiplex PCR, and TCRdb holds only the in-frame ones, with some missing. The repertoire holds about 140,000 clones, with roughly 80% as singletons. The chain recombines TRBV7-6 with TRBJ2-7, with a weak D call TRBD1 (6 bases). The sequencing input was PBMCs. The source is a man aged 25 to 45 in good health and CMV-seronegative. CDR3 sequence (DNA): TGTGCCAGCAGCTTATCGACAAGGGGGGAGCAGTACTTC. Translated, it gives CASSLSTRGEQYF.